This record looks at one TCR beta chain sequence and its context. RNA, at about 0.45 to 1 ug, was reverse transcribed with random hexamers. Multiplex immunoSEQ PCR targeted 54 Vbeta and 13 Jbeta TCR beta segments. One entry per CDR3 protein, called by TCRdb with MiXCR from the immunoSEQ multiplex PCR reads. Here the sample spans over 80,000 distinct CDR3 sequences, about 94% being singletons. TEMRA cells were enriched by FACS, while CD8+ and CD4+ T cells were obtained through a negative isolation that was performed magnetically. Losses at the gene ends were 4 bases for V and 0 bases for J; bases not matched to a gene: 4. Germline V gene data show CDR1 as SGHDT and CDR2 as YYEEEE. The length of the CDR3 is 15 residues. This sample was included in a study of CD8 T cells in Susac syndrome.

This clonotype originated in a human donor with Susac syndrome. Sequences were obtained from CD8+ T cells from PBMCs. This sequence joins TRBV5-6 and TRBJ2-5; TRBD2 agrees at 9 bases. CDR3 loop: CASSAGTSNQETQYF. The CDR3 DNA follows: TGTGCCAGCAGCGCCGGGACTAGCAACCAAGAGACCCAGTACTTC.